The T cell receptor (beta chain) under discussion was sequenced for a study of blood T cells in healthy people across ages. V was cut by 5 bases and J by 5 bases, with 10 bases left in between. The CDR3 sequence is 14 residues long. Germline CDR1 MDHEN, CDR2 SYDVKM. The authors ran a second PCR of about 7 to 12 cycles using a sample-barcoded 5' primer and a J-beta primer mix. TCRdb processed the 5' RACE reads anew with MiXCR; each CDR3 protein has one entry. The sample has some 670,000 distinct CDR3 sequences, 52% seen once. This TCR was sampled from a woman older than 75 in good health. Sequences were obtained from blood. The rearrangement links TRBV28 to TRBJ1-6; D uncertain. CDR3 DNA sequence: TGTGCCAGCAGTAGATCCGGGGATAATTCACCCCTCCACTTT. Translation: CASSRSGDNSPLHF.